The 21 T cell receptor beta chains reported below all come from one sample, sequenced in a study of blood T cell repertoires in COVID-19. Sequencing used immunoSEQ multiplex PCR; TCRdb keeps in-frame clones, though not all of them. Among 110,000 or so clones listed, less than 90% were seen once. Sequencing was carried out using peripheral blood. All receptors derive from a man aged 50 or older with acute or convalescent COVID-19.

This rearrangement joins TRBV7-3 to TRBJ2-7, with 12 bases matching TRBD2. This CDR3 comprises 15 residues. The ends lost 5 bases at V and 2 bases at J; junction bases unmatched: 4. Germline CDR1 is SGHTA and CDR2 is FQGTGA. The CDR3 protein is CASSPLAGGTYEQYF. The DNA for the CDR3 is TGTGCCAGCAGCCCACTAGCGGGAGGCACCTACGAGCAGTACTTC.

This clone appeared a few times. The V call is TRBV6-5, the J call TRBJ2-1, with 8 bases aligning to TRBD1. Germline V gene lookup returns CDR1 MNHEY and CDR2 SVGAGI. This CDR3 region has 14 residues. Trimming cost V 6 bases and J 5 bases; bases outside gene matches: 6. The CDR3 bases are TGTGCCAGCAGGCGGACAGGGCGAAACAATGAGCAGTTCTTC. Encoded protein: CASRRTGRNNEQFF.

This chain joins TRBV18 and TRBJ2-2; D is possibly TRBD1 (6 bases). The CDR3 loop spans 15 amino acids. Germline V gene sequence: CDR1 KGHSH, CDR2 LQKENI. Trimming removed 3 bases from V and 0 bases from J, with 8 bases in between. CDR3 DNA: TGTGCCAGCTCACCGTACAGGGCGAACACCGGGGAGCTGTTTTTT. This codes for CASSPYRANTGELFF.

The chain uses TRBV5-1 and TRBJ1-2; 9 nucleotides line up with TRBD1. The germline V gene has CDR1 SGHRS and CDR2 YFSETQ. V lost 2 bases, J lost 6 bases, and 17 bases stayed unmatched. The CDR3 extends over 18 amino acids. This chain's CDR3 is CASSLRGPSQQGADGYTF. The CDR3 nucleotides are TGCGCCAGCAGCTTAAGGGGGCCCAGCCAACAGGGGGCGGATGGCTACACCTTC.

The chain is built from TRBV6-6 and TRBJ2-7; 7 bases match TRBD1. V lost 6 bases to trimming and J lost 0 bases; unmatched junction nucleotides: 11. This CDR3 is built from 16 residues. Germline V CDR1 and CDR2: MNHNY, SVGAGI (reference sequence). The CDR3 nucleotides read TGTGCCAGCAGCCACCCCGCTTACAGGGGCTCCTACGAGCAGTACTTC. This sequence encodes CASSHPAYRGSYEQYF.

The J gene is TRBJ1-1, the V gene TRBV11-3, with TRBD1 identical over 8 bases. Germline assignment: CDR1 SGHNT and CDR2 YENEEA. Trimming took 1 base from V and 0 from J; bases not matched to a gene: 10. The CDR3 is made up of 18 amino acids. CDR3 region: CASSLGRTGLSMNTEAFF. The CDR3 nucleotides read TGTGCCAGCAGCTTAGGCCGGACAGGGCTTTCCATGAACACTGAAGCTTTCTTT.

The V and J genes are TRBV6-5 and TRBJ1-6; the D is unclear. The V gene lost 0 bases and the J gene lost 10 bases, with 4 bases spanning the gap. The germline gives CDR1 MNHEY, CDR2 SVGAGI. CDR3 length: 12 amino acids. CDR3 coding DNA: TGTGCCAGCAGTTACTCGAGCTCACCCCTCCACTTT. It encodes CASSYSSSPLHF.

This clone was detected only a few times. The genes are TRBV3-1 (or the pseudogene TRBV3-2) and TRBJ2-2; no definite D call. The germline V gene has CDR1 LGHDT and CDR2 YNNKEL (reference sequence). V was clipped by 7 bases and J by 6 bases, with 9 bases between them. The CDR3 loop spans 12 amino acids. The CDR3 protein is CASMALPGELFF. The CDR3 nucleotides are TGTGCCAGCATGGCCCTCCCCGGGGAGCTGTTTTTT.

The chain is built from TRBV30 and TRBJ1-1, with a possible D match to TRBD1 (6 bases). The V gene's germline CDR1 is GTSNPN and CDR2 SVGIG (reference sequence). The CDR3 is 12 residues long. Trimming left V 2 bases short and J 6 bases short, with 10 bases between. This CDR3 reads CAWSRQVSEAFF. The CDR3 DNA is TGTGCCTGGAGTCGACAGGTATCTGAAGCTTTCTTT.

This clone was detected once. The chain uses TRBV14 and TRBJ2-3; D unresolved. CDR1 and CDR2 (germline): SGHDN, FVKESK. The CDR3 is made up of 14 amino acids. Deletions cut 6 bases from V and 7 bases from J, with 17 bases between. Here the CDR3 DNA reads TGTGCCAGCAGTCCCCGCGCAGACGGGTATACGCAGTATTTT. As protein: CASSPRADGYTQYF.

The V call is TRBV6-5, the J call TRBJ1-5; TRBD1 agrees at 7 bases. Trimming cost V 6 bases and J 1 base; bases outside gene matches: 6. Germline V gene data show CDR1 as MNHEY and CDR2 as SVGAGI. The CDR3 contains 15 residues. The CDR3 nucleotides read TGTGCCAGCAGAGCCGGGACAGCGAGCAATCAGCCCCAGCATTTT. Amino acid sequence: CASRAGTASNQPQHF.

This clone has just one count. V and J are TRBV5-4 and TRBJ2-7, with 7 bases matching TRBD2. The germline V gene has CDR1 SGHNT and CDR2 YYREEE (reference sequence). The trim removed 4 bases at V and 2 bases at J, leaving 9 bases unmatched. The CDR3 has 15 amino acids. The DNA of the CDR3 is TGTGCCAGCAGCCCCGGGGGGACTATGACCTACGAGCAGTACTTC. Translated, it gives CASSPGGTMTYEQYF.

V gene TRBV25-1 combines with J gene TRBJ2-5; the match to TRBD2 covers 7 bases. Germline V gives CDR1 MGHDK, CDR2 SYGVNS. This CDR3 contains 12 residues. V lost 5 bases and J lost 6; bases outside the gene matches: 3. CDR3: CASSWGGQTQYF. The CDR3 DNA follows: TGTGCCAGCAGTTGGGGGGGTCAGACCCAGTACTTC. Drawing the rest from reference TRBV25-1 and TRBJ2-5, the complete variable domain is EADIYQTPRYLVIGTGKKITLECSQTMGHDKMYWYQQDPGMELHLIHYSYGVNSTEKGDLSSESTVSRIRTEHFPLTLESARPSHTSQYLCASSWGGQTQYFGPGTRLLVL.

J is TRBJ2-7 and V is TRBV6-5; D gene unclear. Germline V CDR1 and CDR2: MNHEY, SVGAGI. The V and J ends lost 8 bases and 3 bases respectively, with 11 bases between them. There are 12 residues in the CDR3. As DNA, the CDR3 is TGTGCCAGCCGGGTAGGCAGCTACGAGCAGTACTTC. Protein: CASRVGSYEQYF.

This chain uses TRBV5-1 with TRBJ1-2, with TRBD1 matching over 11 bases. This CDR3 contains 15 residues. Germline values: CDR1 SGHRS, CDR2 YFSETQ. Trimming took 8 bases from V and 4 from J; bases not matched to a gene: 10. The chain's CDR3 is CASRDGTGGSYGYTF. In DNA, the CDR3 is TGCGCCAGTCGAGACGGGACAGGGGGAAGCTATGGCTACACCTTC.

V is TRBV5-1 and J is TRBJ2-5, with 9 bases that match TRBD1. This CDR3 has 16 amino acids. Germline CDR1 SGHRS, CDR2 YFSETQ. Losses at the gene ends were 4 bases for V and 5 bases for J; bases not matched to a gene: 12. In nucleotides, the CDR3 is TGCGCCAGCAGCCAGAAAGGGACAGGGTTAATTGAGACCCAGTACTTC. It encodes CASSQKGTGLIETQYF.

The chain has TRBV4-1 and TRBJ2-7; unclear D gene. The CDR3 runs to 15 residues. Trimming pared 0 bases from V and 0 bases from J, leaving 9 bases between. CDR1 is MGHRA, CDR2 YSYEKL, per germline. The CDR3 reads CASSQDPPSSYEQYF. In DNA, the CDR3 is TGCGCCAGCAGCCAAGATCCCCCGAGCTCCTACGAGCAGTACTTC.

The genes are TRBV7-6 and TRBJ2-5; D ambiguous. Per the germline V gene, CDR1 is SGHVS and CDR2 is FNYEAQ. Trimming stripped 1 base from V and 2 bases from J, with 11 bases between. This CDR3 comprises 15 residues. The CDR3 here is CASSLGAAMQETQYF. The CDR3 DNA is TGTGCCAGCAGCTTAGGGGCTGCCATGCAAGAGACCCAGTACTTC.

The sample holds one count of this clone. The genes are TRBV27 and TRBJ2-7, with D maybe TRBD1 (5 bases). Trimming took off 1 base at V and 3 bases at J, with 7 bases between the two ends. The CDR3 totals 13 residues. Germline V lookup: CDR1 MNHEY, CDR2 SMNVEV (reference sequence). Written as DNA, the CDR3 is TGTGCCAGCAGTTTATTACAGGACTACGAGCAGTACTTC. Its protein is CASSLLQDYEQYF.

The chain recombines TRBV7-3 with TRBJ2-2; 14 nucleotides line up with TRBD2. V lost 5 bases to trimming and J lost 7 bases; unmatched junction nucleotides: 6. The CDR3 is 16 amino acids. Germline V gene data show CDR1 as SGHTA and CDR2 as FQGTGA. The CDR3 sequence is CASSGTSGSHLGELFF. The DNA of the CDR3 is TGTGCCAGCAGCGGGACTAGCGGGAGCCATCTCGGGGAGCTGTTTTTT.

By sample fraction, this clone is medium-sized (0.01 to 0.1%). The chain uses TRBV3-1 (or the pseudogene TRBV3-2) and TRBJ2-7, with a weak D call TRBD2 (5 bases). Trimming left V 1 base short and J 1 base short, with 8 bases between. The CDR3 has 14 residues. The germline CDR1 and CDR2 sequences are LGHDT and YNNKEL (reference sequence). CDR3: CASSQGRLSYEQYF. The CDR3 coding sequence is TGTGCCAGCAGCCAAGGGAGGCTGTCCTACGAGCAGTACTTC.